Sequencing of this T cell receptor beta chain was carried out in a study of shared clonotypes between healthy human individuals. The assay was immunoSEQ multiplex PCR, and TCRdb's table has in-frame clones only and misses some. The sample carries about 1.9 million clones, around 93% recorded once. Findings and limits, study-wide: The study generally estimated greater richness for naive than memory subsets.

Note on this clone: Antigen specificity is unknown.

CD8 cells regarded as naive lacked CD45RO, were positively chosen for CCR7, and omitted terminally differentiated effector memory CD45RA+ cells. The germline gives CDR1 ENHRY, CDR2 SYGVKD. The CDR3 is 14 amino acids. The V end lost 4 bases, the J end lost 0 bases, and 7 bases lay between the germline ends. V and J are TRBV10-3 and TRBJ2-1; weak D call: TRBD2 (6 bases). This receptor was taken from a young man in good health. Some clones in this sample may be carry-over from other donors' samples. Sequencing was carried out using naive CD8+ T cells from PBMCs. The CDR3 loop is CAISAGDSYNEQFF. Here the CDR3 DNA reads TGTGCCATCAGTGCGGGAGACTCCTACAATGAGCAGTTCTTC.